This T cell receptor (beta chain) was recorded in a study of control samples from healthy donors and cancer patients. Assay: immunoSEQ multiplex PCR; the TCRdb copy retains only in-frame clones and omits some. The profile shows about 110,000 clones, around 80% of them singletons. The sample comprised blood. The sequence derives from a man aged 18-30 years in good health.

The chain's CDR3 is CASSWDRDTGELFF. DNA of the CDR3: TGTGCCAGCAGTTGGGACAGGGACACCGGGGAGCTGTTTTTT. The V and J genes are TRBV6-5 and TRBJ2-2, with 9 bases identical to TRBD1. The germline gives CDR1 MNHEY, CDR2 SVGAGI. The CDR3 sequence is 14 residues long. The ends lost 4 bases at V and 3 bases at J; junction bases unmatched: 0.